This is a list of T cell receptor beta chains from one sample in a study of neoadjuvant anti-PD-1 for oral cavity cancer. Assay used: immunoSEQ multiplex PCR; TCRdb lists only in-frame clones, some missing. The table records 9,500 to 15,000 clones, 65% to 75% of them present only once. Sample: PBMCs, taken after nivolumab (anti-PD-1) treatment. The receptors shown here come from a person between 40 and 80 years old with oral cavity squamous cell carcinoma. Both conserved end residues are part of each CDR3. The D gene is left open where the match is weak. Only part of the rows carry a size: once, few, many, or a class if the clone is expanded.

v_call,d_call,clone_size,cdr3_length,cdr3_aa
TRBV13,TRBD2,-,21,CASSLRSRGTSGNGRAGELFF
TRBV5-1,-,-,18,CASSFEPGRGLANYGYTF
TRBV5-4,TRBD1,-,15,CASSLAGGKNYGYTF
TRBV27,-,-,15,CASSFAGGHYNEQFF
TRBV7-2,-,-,14,CASSLVAGSGELFF
TRBV7-3,TRBD1,few,14,CASKPDRVGNEQFF
TRBV29-1,-,once,13,CSVVSSVSYEQYF
TRBV5-4,-,-,15,CASSLTWGVHNEQFF
TRBV19,-,-,16,CASTSETGLGNQPQHF
TRBV7-2,-,-,13,CASSLNQGLAQHF
TRBV5-4,TRBD2,-,15,CASTSSGGVYNEQFF
TRBV10-3,-,-,15,CAISPGTSNTGELFF
TRBV5-1,-,-,17,CASSLGLTGVGANVLTF
TRBV5-8,TRBD1,few,15,CASSPDLTGRETQYF
TRBV7-9,TRBD1,-,17,CASSLVGQGVVKSQQYF
TRBV14,TRBD1,-,22,CASSQDRTGQGISKRDQETQYF
TRBV5-5,-,few,14,CASSLAGQTYEQYF
TRBV25-1,TRBD2,-,17,CASSESVRAGGYNEQFF
TRBV2,-,-,15,CASSEGVGGTDTQYF
TRBV29-1,TRBD2,few,14,CSVEMREDGYIQYF
TRBV5-6,-,once,12,CASQEPDQPQHF
TRBV5-5,-,-,15,CASSPRGTATGELFF
TRBV19,-,-,15,CASSIGSPSRDTQYF
TRBV9,TRBD1,-,16,CASSVDRQGLHYGYTF
TRBV5-1,TRBD2,-,18,CASSLDLSGRLNYNEQFF
TRBV7-9,TRBD1,-,15,CASSTRTGEGEKLFF
TRBV9,TRBD2,-,16,CASGPLGGGDTDTQYF
TRBV27,TRBD2,-,14,CASSSGLAYNEQFF
TRBV27,TRBD2,-,16,CASRRGRSNIDNEQFF
TRBV4-1,TRBD1,-,18,CASSQVYATGQGSNEQFF
TRBV5-4,TRBD1,few,13,CASSGDRETPQHF
TRBV19,-,few,15,CASFEPRATIYGYTF
TRBV5-1,TRBD2,-,14,CASSGGLARGTQYF
TRBV5-4,-,-,17,CASSLAATGNVGYGYTF
TRBV6-1,-,few,11,CASSVGHGYTF
TRBV27,TRBD2,-,16,CASSLGLAGILGEQFF
TRBV7-7,-,-,15,CASSPYEGETGELFF